One T cell receptor beta chain is described in this entry. This sample stems from a study of T cell changes during pregnancy in multiple sclerosis. CDR1 and CDR2 from the germline V gene are SGHTA and FQGNSA. CDR3 size: 13 residues. Trimming stripped 2 bases from V and 4 bases from J, with 8 bases between. Using immunoSEQ multiplex PCR, the repertoire was profiled, and TCRdb retains in-frame clones only, with some absent. The sample lists approximately 44,000 clones; approximately 90% were seen once. V is TRBV7-2 and J is TRBJ1-1; no firm D call. The sequence was obtained from a female donor with multiple sclerosis, enrolled in a pregnancy study. Source: CD8+ T cells from peripheral blood mononuclear cells, taken in the third trimester of pregnancy. This CDR3 reads CASSLPRPTEAFF. DNA for the CDR3: TGTGCCAGCAGCTTACCCAGGCCCACTGAAGCTTTCTTT.